The sequence of this T cell receptor beta chain was determined in a study of blood T cell repertoires in COVID-19. Study context: Spain, Italy and the United States supplied samples that represented acute and convalescent COVID-19.

Comment on this clone: Other DNA sequences in this specimen translate into the identical CDR3.

V dropped 3 bases and J dropped 4; count of bases not matched to a gene: 1. Germline assignment: CDR1 ENHRY and CDR2 SYGVKD. The CDR3 is 13 amino acids. Clones were sequenced by immunoSEQ multiplex PCR, and TCRdb holds only the in-frame ones, with some missing. This sample has a few hundred thousand clones; 65% to 90% occur once, and the top ten carry more than 9%. Participants came from about two dozen US areas, aged roughly 18 to 95 years. Clinical histories supplied by participants themselves formed the basis of cohort assignment. Input material: PBMCs or T cells enriched from blood (not recorded which). This sequence joins TRBV10-3 and TRBJ1-2; 8 bases are shared with TRBD1. This receptor was obtained from a woman under 30 who had recovered from COVID-19. The CDR3 coding sequence is TGTGCCATCAGTGACGGACAGGGCTATGGCTACACCTTC. It yields the protein CAISDGQGYGYTF.